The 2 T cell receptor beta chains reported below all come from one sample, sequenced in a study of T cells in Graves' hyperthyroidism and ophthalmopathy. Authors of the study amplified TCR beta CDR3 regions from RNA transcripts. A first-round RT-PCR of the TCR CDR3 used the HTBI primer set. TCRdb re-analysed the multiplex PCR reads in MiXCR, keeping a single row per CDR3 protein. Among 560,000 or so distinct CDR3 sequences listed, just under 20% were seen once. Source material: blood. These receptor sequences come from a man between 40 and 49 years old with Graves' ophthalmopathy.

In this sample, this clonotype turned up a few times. CDR3 in amino acids: CASTRVGSGELFF. In DNA form, the CDR3 reads TGTGCCAGCACCCGCGTAGGGTCCGGGGAGCTGTTTTTT. The V and J genes are TRBV18 and TRBJ2-2; D call uncertain. The V and J ends lost 8 bases and 6 bases respectively, with 13 bases between them. Germline V gives CDR1 KGHSH, CDR2 LQKENI. This CDR3 contains 13 residues. The full variable domain, rest sourced from reference TRBV18 and TRBJ2-2, is NAGVMQNPRHLVRRRGQEARLRCSPMKGHSHVYWYRQLPEEGLKFMVYLQKENIIDESGMPKERFSAEFPKEGPSILRIQQVVRGDSAAYFCASTRVGSGELFFGEGSRLTVL.

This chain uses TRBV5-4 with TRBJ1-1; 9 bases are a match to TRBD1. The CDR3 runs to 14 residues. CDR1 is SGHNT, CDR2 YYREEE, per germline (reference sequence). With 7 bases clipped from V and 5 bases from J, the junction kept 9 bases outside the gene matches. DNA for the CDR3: TGTGCCAGCCGGGAGACAGGGGGACGGACTGAAGCTTTCTTT. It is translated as CASRETGGRTEAFF.